Presented here are 32 T cell receptor beta chains from one specimen sequenced in a study of T-cell memory formation after mild COVID-19. One entry per CDR3 protein, called by TCRdb with MiXCR from the 5' RACE reads. Of a few hundred thousand distinct CDR3 sequences in the sample, less than 25% were seen once. Material: PBMCs or a T cell subset sorted from them (not recorded which). Receptor source: an adult woman who had mild COVID-19 (a few samples of this study predate the infection). Cell type and time point are not known.

This clonotype turned up a few times. This chain uses TRBV20-1 with TRBJ2-5; a weak D match, TRBD1 (6 bases). Deletions cut 6 bases from V and 2 bases from J, with 19 bases between. Germline CDR1 DFQATT, CDR2 SNEGSKA (reference sequence). The CDR3 runs to 15 residues. The CDR3 DNA sequence: TGCAGTGCCCTCCTTTCGGGGCAGGGGCAAGAGACCCAGTACTTC. As protein: CSALLSGQGQETQYF.

There are a few counts of this clonotype. The V and J genes are TRBV7-9 and TRBJ2-6; 9 bases agree with TRBD1. J gave up 0 bases and V 7 bases, and 13 bases lay outside the gene matches. This CDR3 has 19 amino acids. From germline, CDR1 is SEHNR and CDR2 FQNEAQ (reference sequence). The CDR3 sequence is CASTAWDGTGPSGANVLTF. CDR3 DNA sequence: TGTGCCAGCACCGCCTGGGATGGGACAGGGCCCTCTGGGGCCAACGTCCTGACTTTC.

The J gene is TRBJ2-2, the V gene TRBV12-3 or TRBV12-4; no definite D call. The CDR3 totals 15 residues. V was trimmed by 2 bases and J by 1 base, leaving 8 bases between them. CDR3 sequence reads: CASSLFAENTGELFF. CDR3 DNA: TGTGCCAGCAGTTTATTTGCCGAGAACACCGGGGAGCTGTTTTTT.

The genes are TRBV5-1 and TRBJ2-4; TRBD1 agrees at 11 bases. The V segment lost 3 bases and the J segment 7 bases; nucleotides outside the gene matches: 6. This CDR3 comprises 15 residues. Per germline, CDR1 SGHRS and CDR2 YFSETQ. In nucleotides, the CDR3 is TGCGCCAGCAGCTCATGGCGGGACAGGGGGAACATTCAGTACTTC. The encoded protein is CASSSWRDRGNIQYF.

This clonotype was observed a few times. This chain links TRBV20-1 with TRBJ2-5; no clear D gene. V gave up 5 bases and J gave up 5 bases, with 9 bases separating them. This CDR3 is built from 11 residues. CDR1 is DFQATT, CDR2 SNEGSKA, per germline (reference sequence). The CDR3 region has the DNA TGCAGTGCTCTAAGCTACGAGACCCAGTACTTC. Protein: CSALSYETQYF.

This clonotype was found a few times. The chain joins TRBV6-1 to TRBJ2-1, with a tentative D call TRBD2 (6 bases). Germline values: CDR1 MNHNS, CDR2 SASEGT. The CDR3 spans 15 residues. V shed 4 bases and J shed 2 bases, with 12 bases lying between them. In DNA, the CDR3 is TGTGCCAGCAGTGCCGGGACTCCTACCTACAATGAGCAGTTCTTC. Amino acid sequence: CASSAGTPTYNEQFF.

A few counts support this clonotype. The V gene is TRBV29-1, the J gene TRBJ2-1; possibly TRBD2 for D (5 bases). Looked up from germline, CDR1 is SQVTM and CDR2 is ANQGSEA. The CDR3 has 12 residues. Deletions cut 2 bases from V and 8 bases from J, with 10 bases between. CDR3 sequence (DNA): TGCAGCGTTGAAAATCCCGGGGATGAGCAGTTCTTC. Translating gives CSVENPGDEQFF.

The chain combines TRBV6-5 with TRBJ2-5; 8 positions agree with TRBD2. V dropped 5 bases and J dropped 3; count of bases not matched to a gene: 2. The germline CDR1 and CDR2 sequences are MNHEY and SVGAGI. This CDR3 spans 13 amino acids. CDR3: CASSELAEETQYF. The CDR3 DNA is TGTGCCAGCAGTGAACTAGCGGAAGAGACCCAGTACTTC.

This clonotype was counted between two and nine times. The chain links TRBV30 to TRBJ2-6; D might be TRBD1 (6 bases). V was clipped by 5 bases and J by 1 base, with 6 bases between them. This CDR3 has 13 residues. Germline CDR1 is GTSNPN and CDR2 is SVGIG (reference sequence). CDR3 nucleotide sequence: TGTGCCTGGGGACAGTCTGGGGCCAACGTCCTGACTTTC. This translates into CAWGQSGANVLTF.

There are a few counts of this clonotype. The J gene is TRBJ2-3, the V gene TRBV11-1; D call uncertain. Germline V gene lookup returns CDR1 SGHAT and CDR2 FQDESV (reference sequence). The CDR3 length is 16 residues. The ends were cut back, 2 bases at V and 2 bases at J, with 14 bases in the middle. CDR3 loop: CASSLSRAENTDTQYF. For the CDR3, the DNA is TGTGCCAGCAGCTTATCCCGGGCGGAAAACACAGATACGCAGTATTTT.

The chain uses TRBV7-2 and TRBJ2-1; TRBD2 is a possible D gene (6 bases). CDR1 and CDR2 from the germline V gene are SGHTA and FQGNSA. V lost 5 bases and J 0 bases, leaving 11 bases between the germline ends. CDR3 length: 15 amino acids. CDR3 coding DNA: TGTGCCAGCAGCCCGACTAGGAGCTCCTACAATGAGCAGTTCTTC. It specifies CASSPTRSSYNEQFF. Together with reference TRBV7-2 and TRBJ2-1, the CDR3 gives the full variable domain: GAGVSQSPSNKVTEKGKDVELRCDPISGHTALYWYRQSLGQGLEFLIYFQGNSAPDKSGLPSDRFSAERTGGSVSTLTIQRTQQEDSAVYLCASSPTRSSYNEQFFGPGTRLTVL.

The chain recombines TRBV7-9 with TRBJ2-5, with D tentatively TRBD2 (7 bases). Trimming shortened V by 4 bases and J by 3 bases, and 12 bases separated the two germline ends. The CDR3 totals 14 residues. Germline loops: CDR1 SEHNR, CDR2 FQNEAQ (reference sequence). CDR3 sequence reads: CASSWGGLEETQYF. CDR3 DNA: TGTGCCAGCAGCTGGGGGGGGCTAGAAGAGACCCAGTACTTC.

This sequence joins TRBV9 and TRBJ2-1; D not resolved. Germline V lookup: CDR1 SGDLS, CDR2 YYNGEE. The CDR3 loop spans 17 amino acids. V lost 0 bases and J 2 bases, leaving 15 bases between the germline ends. The DNA of the CDR3 is TGTGCCAGCAGCGTAGAATTAGCTCCCCAGCCCTACAATGAGCAGTTCTTC. Amino acids: CASSVELAPQPYNEQFF.

This clonotype has more than one count but fewer than ten. The V gene is TRBV6-5, the J gene TRBJ1-2, with 9 bases that match TRBD1. Per germline, CDR1 MNHEY and CDR2 SVGAGI. This CDR3 is built from 14 residues. Losses at the gene ends were 2 bases for V and 7 bases for J; bases not matched to a gene: 5. CDR3 bases: TGTGCCAGCAGTTACACGGGACAGGGAGCTGGCTACACCTTC. This translates into CASSYTGQGAGYTF.

This clonotype was recorded many times. The rearrangement uses TRBV27 and TRBJ2-7; D may correspond to TRBD1 or TRBD2 (5 bases each). The CDR3 covers 13 residues. CDR1 is MNHEY and CDR2 is SMNVEV in the germline V gene (reference sequence). V was trimmed by 6 bases and J by 2 bases, leaving 11 bases between them. The DNA of the CDR3 is TGTGCCAGCAGCCCGGGACCCCCCTACGAGCAGTACTTC. It codes for CASSPGPPYEQYF.

The chain carries TRBV20-1 and TRBJ2-7; D possibly corresponds to TRBD2 (6 bases). The germline CDR1 and CDR2 sequences are DFQATT and SNEGSKA (reference sequence). The CDR3 sequence is 12 residues long. The CDR3 coding sequence is TGCAGCGGGTTAGCGGATAAGGACGAGCAGTACTTC. Translating gives CSGLADKDEQYF.

The chain recombines TRBV18 with TRBJ2-7, with unresolved D. This CDR3 spans 14 amino acids. Per germline, CDR1 KGHSH and CDR2 LQKENI. V lost 3 bases and J lost 3, with 12 bases in between. The CDR3 loop is CASSPDVGLYEQYF. In DNA, the CDR3 is TGTGCCAGCTCACCTGATGTCGGCCTCTACGAGCAGTACTTC.

This chain joins TRBV7-2 and TRBJ2-2; D is possibly TRBD2 (6 bases). CDR3 length equals 15 residues. CDR1 is SGHTA and CDR2 is FQGNSA in the germline V gene. V was cut by 5 bases and J by 0 bases, with 10 bases left in between. Written as DNA, the CDR3 is TGTGCCAGCAGCCGGGACTTCTCGAACACCGGGGAGCTGTTTTTT. This encodes CASSRDFSNTGELFF.

The chain links TRBV7-6 to TRBJ2-7, with D tentatively TRBD1 (6 bases). V lost 7 bases and J lost 0, with 22 bases in between. The CDR3 extends over 17 amino acids. Germline CDR1 reads SGHVS; CDR2 reads FNYEAQ. CDR3: CASTTGPGHRSSYEQYF. CDR3 DNA sequence: TGTGCCAGCACCACGGGGCCGGGACACCGAAGCTCCTACGAGCAGTACTTC.

In its sample, this clonotype was seen a few times. V is TRBV12-3 or TRBV12-4 and J is TRBJ1-2; D unclear. CDR3 length: 12 residues. V was pared by 3 bases and J by 9 bases, with 11 bases between. In DNA, the CDR3 is TGTGCCAGCAGTTTTGGTCGTCGTCGCTACACCTTC. Translated, it gives CASSFGRRRYTF.

The chain employs TRBV5-1 and TRBJ1-1; D might be TRBD1 (6 bases). Germline V lookup: CDR1 SGHRS, CDR2 YFSETQ. V lost 3 bases and J lost 6, with 15 bases in between. This CDR3 has 14 residues. The CDR3 DNA follows: TGCGCCAGCAGCTCAGGACAGTTAATGGCTGAAGCTTTCTTT. Translating it yields CASSSGQLMAEAFF.

This chain connects TRBV15 to TRBJ2-5; D remains unclear. V was pared by 0 bases and J by 4 bases, with 3 bases between. The germline V gene encodes CDR1 LNHNV and CDR2 YYDKDF (reference sequence). The CDR3 covers 12 residues. The CDR3 loop reads CATSREPETQYF. Here the CDR3 DNA reads TGTGCCACCAGCAGAGAACCAGAGACCCAGTACTTC. Using reference TRBV15 and TRBJ2-5 for the parts outside the CDR3, the full variable domain is DAMVIQNPRYQVTQFGKPVTLSCSQTLNHNVMYWYQQKSSQAPKLLFHYYDKDFNNEADTPDNFQSRRPNTSFCFLDIRSPGLGDTAMYLCATSREPETQYFGPGTRLLVL.

This chain joins TRBV27 and TRBJ2-5; 7 bases line up with TRBD1. The CDR3 has 15 residues. Germline values: CDR1 MNHEY, CDR2 SMNVEV (reference sequence). The V segment lost 5 bases and the J segment 5 bases; nucleotides outside the gene matches: 11. CDR3 protein: CASSPGTVGFETQYF. CDR3 DNA: TGTGCCAGCAGTCCGGGGACAGTCGGCTTCGAGACCCAGTACTTC.

The rearrangement joins TRBV29-1 to TRBJ2-7; D is tentatively TRBD1 or TRBD2 (5 bases each). V dropped 7 bases and J dropped 6 bases, with 16 bases sitting between them. This CDR3 spans 12 amino acids. The germline V gene encodes CDR1 SQVTM and CDR2 ANQGSEA. DNA of the CDR3: TGCAGCGCGGAGAGGGGTACGGGCGAGCAGTACTTC. Protein product: CSAERGTGEQYF.

CDR3 sequence (DNA): TGTGCCAGCAGCCGAGGATGGGGCCACCATGAGCAGTTCTTC. This sequence encodes CASSRGWGHHEQFF. The chain couples TRBV14 to TRBJ2-1; D is perhaps TRBD1 (5 bases). V was trimmed by 4 bases and J by 8 bases, leaving 15 bases between them. This CDR3 is 14 amino acids long. In germline, CDR1 is SGHDN, CDR2 FVKESK.

The sample holds a few counts of this clonotype. V is TRBV5-1 and J is TRBJ2-2; tentative D call: TRBD1 (6 bases). Germline V gene sequence: CDR1 SGHRS, CDR2 YFSETQ. V lost 4 bases and J 6 bases, leaving 10 bases between the germline ends. The CDR3 consists of 13 residues. The CDR3 DNA reads as TGCGCCAGCAGCCTTCAGGGGTCCGGGGAGCTGTTTTTT. Residues: CASSLQGSGELFF.

The chain uses TRBV6-2 or TRBV6-3 and TRBJ1-1, with D unresolved. The germline V and J ends were trimmed by 2 bases and 1 base, with 5 bases remaining between them. The CDR3 has 13 residues. The germline gives CDR1 MNHEY, CDR2 SVGEGT. The CDR3 DNA reads as TGTGCCAGCAGTTACGTCAAGAACACTGAAGCTTTCTTT. Its protein product is CASSYVKNTEAFF.

The chain joins TRBV5-1 to TRBJ2-7; tentatively, D is TRBD2 (6 bases). This CDR3 is 13 amino acids long. V shed 4 bases and J shed 7 bases, with 15 bases lying between them. Germline V gene lookup returns CDR1 SGHRS and CDR2 YFSETQ. Written as DNA, the CDR3 is TGCGCCAGCAGCCTCACCGGGAGCCGGGAGCAGTACTTC. Translated, it gives CASSLTGSREQYF.

The rearrangement joins TRBV7-6 to TRBJ1-5; no clear D. Trimming pared 2 bases from V and 8 bases from J, leaving 10 bases between. The germline V gene has CDR1 SGHVS and CDR2 FNYEAQ. The CDR3 extends over 13 amino acids. The CDR3 region has the DNA TGTGCCAGCAGCTTAATGTCCGGGGAGCCCCAGCATTTT. This sequence encodes CASSLMSGEPQHF.

This clonotype was seen only a few times. The CDR3 spells CASSFGGTAISYEQYF. CDR3 in DNA: TGCGCCAGCAGCTTCGGCGGGACAGCAATCTCCTACGAGCAGTACTTC. V gene TRBV5-1 combines with J gene TRBJ2-7, with D possibly being TRBD1 (7 bases). Germline values: CDR1 SGHRS, CDR2 YFSETQ. The CDR3 runs to 16 residues. V shed 2 bases and J shed 0 bases, with 15 bases lying between them. Full variable domain (outside the CDR3, taken from reference TRBV5-1 and TRBJ2-7): KAGVTQTPRYLIKTRGQQVTLSCSPISGHRSVSWYQQTPGQGLQFLFEYFSETQRNKGNFPGRFSGRQFSNSRSEMNVSTLELGDSALYLCASSFGGTAISYEQYFGPGTRLTVT.

This rearrangement joins TRBV27 to TRBJ2-7; D might be TRBD1 (5 bases). V was shortened by 6 bases and J by 3 bases, with 18 bases between the two germline ends. CDR3 length equals 15 residues. CDR1 is MNHEY and CDR2 is SMNVEV in the germline V gene (reference sequence). The CDR3 sequence: CASRPFQGLFYEQYF. DNA for the CDR3: TGTGCCAGCAGACCTTTTCAGGGTCTCTTCTACGAGCAGTACTTC.

This clonotype turned up a few times. V is TRBV6-4 and J is TRBJ2-1; D uncertain. The V gene lost 3 bases and the J gene lost 6 bases, with 9 bases spanning the gap. There are 13 residues in the CDR3. Germline V lookup: CDR1 MRHNA, CDR2 SNTAGT. The CDR3 DNA reads TGTGCCAGCAGTGAGACCAGTAGCAATGAGCAGTTCTTC. Amino acid sequence: CASSETSSNEQFF.